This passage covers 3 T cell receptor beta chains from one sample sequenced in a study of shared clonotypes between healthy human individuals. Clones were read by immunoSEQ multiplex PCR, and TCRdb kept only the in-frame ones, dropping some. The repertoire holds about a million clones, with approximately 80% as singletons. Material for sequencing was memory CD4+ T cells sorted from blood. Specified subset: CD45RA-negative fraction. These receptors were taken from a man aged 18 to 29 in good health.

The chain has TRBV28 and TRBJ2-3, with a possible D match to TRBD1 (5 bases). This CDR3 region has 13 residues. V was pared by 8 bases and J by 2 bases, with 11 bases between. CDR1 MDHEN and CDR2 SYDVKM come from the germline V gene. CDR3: CASQGVPTDTQYF. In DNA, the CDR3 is TGTGCCAGCCAGGGCGTCCCCACAGATACGCAGTATTTT. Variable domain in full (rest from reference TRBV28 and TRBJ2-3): DVKVTQSSRYLVKRTGEKVFLECVQDMDHENMFWYRQDPGLGLRLIYFSYDVKMKEKGDIPEGYSVSREKKERFSLILESASTNQTSMYLCASQGVPTDTQYFGPGTRLTVL.

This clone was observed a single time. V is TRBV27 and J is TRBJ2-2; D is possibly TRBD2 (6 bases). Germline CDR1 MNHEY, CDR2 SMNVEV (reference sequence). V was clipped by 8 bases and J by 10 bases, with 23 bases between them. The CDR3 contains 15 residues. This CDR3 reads CASLPRLGGGQELFF. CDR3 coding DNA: TGTGCCAGCCTTCCCCGACTCGGGGGAGGCCAGGAGCTGTTTTTT.

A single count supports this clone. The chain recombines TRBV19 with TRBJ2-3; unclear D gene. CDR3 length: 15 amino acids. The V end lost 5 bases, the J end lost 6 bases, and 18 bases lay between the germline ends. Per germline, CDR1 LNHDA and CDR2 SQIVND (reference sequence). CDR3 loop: CASSRASTSLDTQYF. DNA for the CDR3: TGTGCCAGTAGTCGGGCTAGTACGAGTTTGGATACGCAGTATTTT. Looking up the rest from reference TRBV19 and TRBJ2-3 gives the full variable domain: DGGITQSPKYLFRKEGQNVTLSCEQNLNHDAMYWYRQDPGQGLRLIYYSQIVNDFQKGDIAEGYSVSREKKESFPLTVTSAQKNPTAFYLCASSRASTSLDTQYFGPGTRLTVL.